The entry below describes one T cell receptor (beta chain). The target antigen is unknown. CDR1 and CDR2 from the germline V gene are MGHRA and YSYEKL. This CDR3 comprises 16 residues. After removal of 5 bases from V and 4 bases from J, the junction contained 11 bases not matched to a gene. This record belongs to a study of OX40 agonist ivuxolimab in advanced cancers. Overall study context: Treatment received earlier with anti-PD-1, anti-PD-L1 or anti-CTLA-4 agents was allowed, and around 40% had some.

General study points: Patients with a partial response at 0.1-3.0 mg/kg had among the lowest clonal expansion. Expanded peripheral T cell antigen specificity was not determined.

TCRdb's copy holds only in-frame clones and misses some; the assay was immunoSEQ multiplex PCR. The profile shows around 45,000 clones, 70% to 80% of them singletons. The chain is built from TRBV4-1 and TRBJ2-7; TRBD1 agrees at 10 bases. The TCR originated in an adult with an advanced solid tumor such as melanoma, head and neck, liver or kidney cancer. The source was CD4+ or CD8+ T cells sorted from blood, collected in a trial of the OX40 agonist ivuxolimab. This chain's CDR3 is CASSWTGGRGLYEQYF. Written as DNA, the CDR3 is TGCGCCAGCAGCTGGACAGGGGGGCGAGGGTTATACGAGCAGTACTTC.